The T cell receptor (beta chain) described here comes from a study of blood T cells in healthy people across ages. Primers used in a second PCR of about 6 to 11 cycles were a sample-barcoded 5' primer and a J-beta primer mix. TCRdb itself ran the 5' RACE reads through MiXCR, one entry per CDR3 protein. There are approximately 850,000 distinct CDR3 sequences in the sample; 58% occur only once, and 20% to 25% lies in the top ten. Each donor had roughly 10 milliliters of peripheral blood drawn. This CDR3 has 15 residues. The V segment lost 3 bases and the J segment 7 bases; nucleotides outside the gene matches: 10. The V gene's germline CDR1 is MGHDK and CDR2 SYGVNS.

This receptor was taken from a man younger than 40 in good health. The sample consisted of blood. The rearrangement joins TRBV25-1 to TRBJ2-7, with 9 bases lining up with TRBD1. The CDR3 reads CASSERQGGNDEQYF. The CDR3 coding sequence is TGTGCCAGCAGTGAGCGACAGGGGGGGAACGATGAGCAGTACTTC.